These 10 T cell receptor beta chains share one sample of origin, sequenced in a study of T cells in Graves' hyperthyroidism and ophthalmopathy. Amplification targeted TCR beta CDR3 regions from RNA transcripts. Primed by the HTBI set, a first-round RT-PCR was run on the TCR CDR3. From the multiplex PCR reads, TCRdb called clonotypes with MiXCR, one entry per CDR3 protein. In the table there are around 500,000 distinct CDR3 sequences, less than 25% of which are singletons. Sequenced: blood. The origin of the receptors is a woman aged 70 to 79 with Graves' ophthalmopathy.

The rearrangement links TRBV10-3 to TRBJ2-5; the match to TRBD1 covers 7 bases. V was clipped by 4 bases and J by 5 bases; unmatched bases: 4. Germline V gene lookup returns CDR1 ENHRY and CDR2 SYGVKD. This CDR3 spans 13 amino acids. The CDR3 DNA reads TGTGCCATCAGTGGACAGGGTGGGGAGACCCAGTACTTC. Protein product: CAISGQGGETQYF.

This clonotype was counted many times. The chain couples TRBV28 to TRBJ1-1, with D perhaps TRBD1 (5 bases). This CDR3 contains 12 residues. The germline CDR1 and CDR2 sequences are MDHEN and SYDVKM. Between the trimmed V and J ends, which lost 2 bases and 8 bases, there was a span of 9 bases. This CDR3 is CASSLPWTEAFF. The CDR3 DNA follows: TGTGCCAGCAGTTTACCGTGGACAGAAGCTTTCTTT.

The J gene is TRBJ2-1, the V gene TRBV5-1; 7 bases line up with TRBD1. Germline loops: CDR1 SGHRS, CDR2 YFSETQ. The CDR3 is made up of 14 amino acids. The trim removed 4 bases at V and 9 bases at J, leaving 10 bases unmatched. The CDR3 region is CASSERTGEGEQFF. In DNA form, the CDR3 reads TGCGCCAGCAGCGAACGTACAGGGGAAGGTGAGCAGTTCTTC.

The V gene is TRBV9, the J gene TRBJ1-5, with unresolved D. Germline-derived CDR1 and CDR2 are SGDLS and YYNGEE. The CDR3 has 13 residues. V gave up 4 bases and J gave up 6 bases, with 11 bases separating them. The CDR3: CASSPTVGQPQHF. CDR3 DNA sequence: TGTGCCAGCAGCCCAACCGTGGGTCAGCCCCAGCATTTT.

J is TRBJ1-6 and V is TRBV2; D call uncertain. V was pared by 5 bases and J by 11 bases, with 19 bases between. CDR1 is SNHLY and CDR2 is FYNNEI in the germline V gene. The CDR3 has 15 amino acids. CDR3 nucleotides: TGTGCCAGCAGTTCCAGTCCTTCCTATACGACACCCCTCCACTTT. Translation: CASSSSPSYTTPLHF.

Ten or more counts support this clonotype. The chain recombines TRBV28 with TRBJ1-2, with TRBD1 matching 7 bases. Losses at the gene ends were 5 bases for V and 4 bases for J; bases not matched to a gene: 4. The germline gives CDR1 MDHEN, CDR2 SYDVKM. The CDR3 loop spans 13 amino acids. The CDR3 DNA follows: TGTGCCAGCAGTCAGACAGGGATCTATGGCTACACCTTC. Translation: CASSQTGIYGYTF.

Written as DNA, the CDR3 is TGTGCCAGCAGCTTATTTGCGAGAGGTAGTGATACGCAGTATTTT. This codes for CASSLFARGSDTQYF. The chain uses TRBV11-2 and TRBJ2-3; D not certain. This CDR3 has 15 amino acids. Germline V gives CDR1 SGHAT, CDR2 FQNNGV. Trimming shortened V by 2 bases and J by 6 bases, and 15 bases separated the two germline ends.

This clonotype turned up a few times. V usage is TRBV12-5 and J usage is TRBJ1-5, with D maybe TRBD1 (6 bases). V lost 1 base and J 2 bases, leaving 6 bases between the germline ends. CDR1 and CDR2 from the germline V gene are LGHNT and FRNRAP. CDR3 length: 14 amino acids. CDR3 DNA sequence: TGTGCTAGTGGTTTGGACAGGGGCAATCAGCCCCAGCATTTT. It encodes CASGLDRGNQPQHF.

This chain uses TRBV3-1 with TRBJ2-1, with a weak D call TRBD2 (5 bases). Germline CDR1 LGHDT, CDR2 YNNKEL (reference sequence). This CDR3 has 14 residues. V gave up 4 bases and J gave up 5 bases, with 12 bases separating them. CDR3 bases: TGTGCCAGCAGCCTCGGACTGTACAACAATGAGCAGTTCTTC. It yields the protein CASSLGLYNNEQFF.

This clonotype was observed a handful of times. The chain employs TRBV6-6 and TRBJ2-7; D gene unclear. V was pared by 0 bases and J by 3 bases, with 12 bases between. Germline CDR1 and CDR2: MNHNY and SVGAGI (reference sequence). The CDR3 totals 15 residues. CDR3 coding DNA: TGTGCCAGCAGTTACTCCCAAGGGCGGATCTACGAGCAGTACTTC. Protein product: CASSYSQGRIYEQYF.